Below are 32 T cell receptor beta chains sequenced from a single sample in a study of T cells in Graves' hyperthyroidism and ophthalmopathy. Amplification yielded TCR beta CDR3 regions, with RNA transcripts as the source. An initial round of RT-PCR targeting the TCR CDR3 relied on the HTBI primer set. MiXCR, applied by TCRdb to the multiplex PCR reads, yields one record per CDR3 protein. The data show about 580,000 distinct CDR3 sequences, over 11% seen once. The specimen was blood. The source of these receptors is a young woman with Graves' hyperthyroidism that later progressed to Graves' ophthalmopathy.

The V gene is TRBV15, the J gene TRBJ1-1, with D tentatively TRBD1 (6 bases). The CDR3 contains 17 residues. V lost 5 bases and J lost 4, with 23 bases in between. CDR1 is LNHNV, CDR2 YYDKDF, per germline (reference sequence). CDR3 nucleotide sequence: TGTGCCACCAGCGAAGAACGGGACACTCTCGGGAGCACTGAAGCTTTCTTT. Translation gives CATSEERDTLGSTEAFF.

This sequence joins TRBV7-2 and TRBJ1-5, with D maybe TRBD1 (6 bases). CDR1 SGHTA and CDR2 FQGNSA come from the germline V gene. The CDR3 consists of 14 residues. V lost 5 bases and J lost 7, with 15 bases in between. The CDR3 reads CASSPEGGWQPQHF. Written as DNA, the CDR3 is TGTGCCAGCAGCCCCGAGGGGGGCTGGCAGCCCCAGCATTTT.

With respect to this clonotype: This may stem from a read error, because a much larger clone lies one nucleotide away. J is TRBJ1-6 and V is TRBV3-1; D unclear. CDR1 and CDR2 from the germline V gene are LGHDT and YNNKEL (reference sequence). V lost 0 bases, J lost 11 bases, and 11 bases lay in between. This CDR3 has 14 amino acids. The CDR3 DNA reads as TGTGCCAGCAGCCAAGAGGAGGGCCGGCCACCCCTCCACTTT. Translated, it gives CASSQEEGRPPLHF.

Many counts were recorded for this clonotype. The V call is TRBV29-1, the J call TRBJ1-2; D ambiguous. Germline values: CDR1 SQVTM, CDR2 ANQGSEA. This CDR3 region has 13 residues. The V end was cut by 0 bases, the J end by 6 bases, with 11 bases between. DNA for the CDR3: TGCAGCGTTGAAGATCGCTACGAGGATGGCTACACCTTC. Translated, it gives CSVEDRYEDGYTF.

This clonotype was seen at least ten times. V and J are TRBV7-9 and TRBJ2-7, with a tentative D call TRBD2 (7 bases). The ends were cut back, 4 bases at V and 6 bases at J, with 16 bases in the middle. Germline V gene sequence: CDR1 SEHNR, CDR2 FQNEAQ (reference sequence). The CDR3 runs 14 residues. This chain's CDR3 is CASSSQARGAEQYF. The DNA for the CDR3 is TGTGCCAGCAGCTCCCAGGCCCGGGGGGCCGAGCAGTACTTC.

This clonotype was detected many times. The CDR3 nucleotides read TGTGCCAGCATCCCCGACGGGACAGCTGGCTACACCTTC. This encodes CASIPDGTAGYTF. The chain is built from TRBV2 and TRBJ1-2; 7 nucleotides align to TRBD1. Trimming removed 7 bases from V and 7 bases from J; junction bases left unmatched: 9. Germline-derived CDR1 and CDR2 are SNHLY and FYNNEI. CDR3 length: 13 residues.

This clonotype was seen repeatedly, ten times or more. The genes are TRBV19 and TRBJ1-1, with 7 positions matching TRBD1. Germline V gives CDR1 LNHDA, CDR2 SQIVND (reference sequence). The CDR3 loop spans 13 amino acids. V lost 6 bases to trimming and J lost 4 bases; unmatched junction nucleotides: 5. For the CDR3, the DNA is TGTGCCAGTAGCTACGGGACAGTCACTGAAGCTTTCTTT. Residues: CASSYGTVTEAFF.

This clonotype came up many times. The chain recombines TRBV29-1 with TRBJ1-3; possible D gene TRBD1, 5 bases. The germline CDR1 and CDR2 sequences are SQVTM and ANQGSEA. The V end was cut by 0 bases, the J end by 0 bases, with 12 bases between. This CDR3 comprises 16 residues. CDR3 DNA: TGCAGCGTTGAAGATACCCAGGGAAGCTCTGGAAACACCATATATTTT. Its protein product is CSVEDTQGSSGNTIYF.

The chain joins TRBV28 to TRBJ1-2; a possible D gene is TRBD1 (6 bases). The germline V and J ends were trimmed by 3 bases and 3 bases, with 11 bases remaining between them. In germline, CDR1 is MDHEN, CDR2 SYDVKM. The CDR3 has 14 residues. CDR3 protein: CASSFRDNYYGYTF. Written as DNA, the CDR3 is TGTGCCAGCAGTTTCCGGGACAATTACTATGGCTACACCTTC.

Of note for this clonotype: At one boundary the junction diverges from the germline segment, which might be a read error. The rearrangement joins TRBV14 to TRBJ2-1, with unresolved D. Germline CDR1 reads SGHDN; CDR2 reads FVKESK. The CDR3 totals 16 residues. CDR3 sequence: CASSQDWLGTYNEQVF. Written as DNA, the CDR3 is TGTGCCAGCAGCCAAGACTGGCTAGGAACCTACAATGAGCAGGTCTTC.

The rearrangement uses TRBV13 and TRBJ1-5; TRBD1 aligns across 9 bases. Germline assignment: CDR1 PRHDT and CDR2 FYEKMQ (reference sequence). Trimming cost V 4 bases and J 3 bases; bases outside gene matches: 10. This CDR3 is built from 17 residues. CDR3 sequence reads: CASSSQRQGGPNQPQHF. The DNA of the CDR3 is TGTGCCAGCAGCTCCCAACGACAGGGGGGCCCCAATCAGCCCCAGCATTTT.

The V and J genes are TRBV4-3 and TRBJ2-3, with TRBD2 matching 7 bases. The germline gives CDR1 LGHNA, CDR2 YSLEER. The junction had 8 bases not matched to a gene; V was cut back by 0 bases and J by 5 bases. The CDR3 spans 16 residues. The CDR3 DNA sequence: TGCGCCAGCAGCCAAGATGTCGGGGGGAGTGGAGATACGCAGTATTTT. Its translation: CASSQDVGGSGDTQYF.

This chain joins TRBV20-1 and TRBJ1-2, with 12 bases that match TRBD1. Germline CDR1 DFQATT, CDR2 SNEGSKA (reference sequence). This CDR3 spans 18 amino acids. Trimming cost V 6 bases and J 4 bases; bases outside gene matches: 18. CDR3 in DNA: TGCAGTGCCTTCGTAACCCGCCGGGACAGGGGGCTCGTCTATGGCTACACCTTC. Protein sequence: CSAFVTRRDRGLVYGYTF.

This clonotype was seen more than once but under ten times. A much larger clone lies a single base off, so this may be a read error. The rearrangement uses TRBV2 and TRBJ2-2; 8 bases are a match to TRBD1. Germline V gene sequence: CDR1 SNHLY, CDR2 FYNNEI. This CDR3 is built from 14 residues. CDR3 loop: CASREQGDTGKLFF. The CDR3 DNA sequence: TGTGCCAGCAGGGAACAGGGGGACACCGGGAAGCTGTTTTTT.

V gene TRBV7-9 combines with J gene TRBJ1-5, with a weak D call TRBD1 (5 bases). This CDR3 region has 16 residues. Between the trimmed V and J ends, which lost 5 bases and 2 bases, there was a span of 16 bases. Germline CDR1 is SEHNR and CDR2 is FQNEAQ (reference sequence). The CDR3 protein is CASSPGAWGRNQPQHF. The DNA of the CDR3 is TGTGCCAGCAGCCCCGGGGCCTGGGGCCGCAATCAGCCCCAGCATTTT.

This chain connects TRBV4-3 to TRBJ2-2, with D maybe TRBD2 (5 bases). CDR3 size: 13 residues. Trimming stripped 1 base from V and 9 bases from J, with 9 bases between. CDR1 and CDR2 (germline): LGHNA, YSLEER. DNA of the CDR3: TGCGCCAGCAGCCAAGTATCGGGAAGGGAGCTGTTTTTT. Translated, it gives CASSQVSGRELFF.

This clonotype showed up many times. The chain has TRBV29-1 and TRBJ1-1, with no clear D. The CDR3 runs to 17 residues. Germline loops: CDR1 SQVTM, CDR2 ANQGSEA. V shed 8 bases and J shed 2 bases, with 27 bases lying between them. The CDR3 loop reads CSCDLTPGPWPNTEAFF. As DNA, the CDR3 is TGCAGCTGTGACCTTACCCCAGGACCATGGCCAAACACTGAAGCTTTCTTT.

This clonotype was recorded many times. The V and J genes are TRBV6-1 and TRBJ1-1, with 9 positions matching TRBD1. There are 16 residues in the CDR3. The germline V gene encodes CDR1 MNHNS and CDR2 SASEGT. V lost 7 bases, J lost 6 bases, and 15 bases stayed unmatched. The CDR3 loop is CASTSKRGQGRAEAFF. CDR3 DNA: TGTGCCAGCACCTCTAAACGGGGACAGGGAAGGGCTGAAGCTTTCTTT.

At least ten counts were recorded for this clonotype. Written as DNA, the CDR3 is TGTGCCAGCAGTTTACTGACAGGGGCTATCTCTGAAGCTTTCTTT. Amino acid sequence: CASSLLTGAISEAFF. The V gene is TRBV28, the J gene TRBJ1-1; the match to TRBD1 covers 8 bases. The germline V gene encodes CDR1 MDHEN and CDR2 SYDVKM. This CDR3 is built from 15 residues. The ends lost 2 bases at V and 6 bases at J; junction bases unmatched: 8.

The V call is TRBV7-9, the J call TRBJ2-1, with a possible D match to TRBD1 (5 bases). V lost 2 bases and J lost 7, with 9 bases in between. CDR3 length: 13 residues. CDR1 and CDR2 (germline): SEHNR, FQNEAQ (reference sequence). For the CDR3, the DNA is TGTGCCAGCAGCTTACCAGGGAATAATGAGCAGTTCTTC. Protein product: CASSLPGNNEQFF.

This clonotype was recorded at least ten times. V gene TRBV6-1 combines with J gene TRBJ2-3; the match to TRBD2 covers 13 bases. Germline trimming cut 6 bases from V and 1 base from J; bases unmatched to any gene: 4. Per the germline V gene, CDR1 is MNHNS and CDR2 is SASEGT. The CDR3 sequence is 16 residues long. The CDR3 spells CASRLAGGAGTDTQYF. The CDR3 bases are TGTGCCAGCAGACTAGCGGGGGGGGCCGGCACAGATACGCAGTATTTT.

The rearrangement joins TRBV5-1 to TRBJ1-1; no firm D call. Germline loops: CDR1 SGHRS, CDR2 YFSETQ. The CDR3 extends over 14 amino acids. V gave up 0 bases and J gave up 4 bases, with 10 bases separating them. CDR3 in DNA: TGCGCCAGCAGCTTGGAACCATTGTTCACTGAAGCTTTCTTT. Protein sequence: CASSLEPLFTEAFF. Full variable domain (remainder filled in from reference TRBV5-1 and TRBJ1-1): KAGVTQTPRYLIKTRGQQVTLSCSPISGHRSVSWYQQTPGQGLQFLFEYFSETQRNKGNFPGRFSGRQFSNSRSEMNVSTLELGDSALYLCASSLEPLFTEAFFGQGTRLTVV.

This clonotype was found many times. V gene TRBV5-1 combines with J gene TRBJ1-4, with TRBD1 matching 9 bases. With 5 bases clipped from V and 7 bases from J, the junction kept 6 bases outside the gene matches. Germline CDR1 SGHRS, CDR2 YFSETQ. CDR3 size: 14 residues. CDR3 amino acids: CASSFGQGSEKLFF. The CDR3, as DNA: TGCGCCAGCAGTTTTGGACAGGGGAGTGAAAAACTGTTTTTT.

This clonotype was found many times. This rearrangement joins TRBV28 to TRBJ1-1; maybe TRBD1 (5 bases). The CDR3 has 16 amino acids. CDR1 and CDR2 (germline): MDHEN, SYDVKM. V was pared by 4 bases and J by 3 bases, with 18 bases between. The CDR3, as DNA: TGTGCCAGCAGTTCCGTCTCGGGAAGGGGAGACACTGAAGCTTTCTTT. This translates into CASSSVSGRGDTEAFF.

This clonotype was observed a handful of times. The chain recombines TRBV11-2 with TRBJ1-3; D is uncertain. V was pared by 4 bases and J by 0 bases, with 13 bases between. CDR1 and CDR2 from the germline V gene are SGHAT and FQNNGV. The CDR3 is 16 amino acids. CDR3: CASSSQGVFSGNTIYF. Here the CDR3 DNA reads TGTGCCAGCAGCTCTCAAGGAGTGTTCTCTGGAAACACCATATATTTT. The full variable domain, in which reference TRBV11-2 and TRBJ1-3 provide the parts outside the CDR3, is EAGVAQSPRYKIIEKRQSVAFWCNPISGHATLYWYQQILGQGPKLLIQFQNNGVVDDSQLPKDRFSAERLKGVDSTLKIQPAKLEDSAVYLCASSSQGVFSGNTIYFGEGSWLTVV.

The table lists this clonotype with many counts. The V gene is TRBV14, the J gene TRBJ2-3; D may match TRBD1 or TRBD2 (5 bases each). Germline assignment: CDR1 SGHDN and CDR2 FVKESK. CDR3 size: 15 residues. V dropped 4 bases and J dropped 0 bases, with 11 bases sitting between them. The CDR3 region is CASSRLGPSTDTQYF. Here the CDR3 DNA reads TGTGCCAGCAGCCGCTTGGGACCTAGCACAGATACGCAGTATTTT.

This clonotype has a count of ten or more. The chain joins TRBV6-5 to TRBJ1-1, with D unclear. CDR1 MNHEY and CDR2 SVGAGI come from the germline V gene. This CDR3 has 15 residues. The V and J ends lost 0 bases and 1 base respectively, with 9 bases between them. The CDR3 DNA sequence: TGTGCCAGCAGTTACTCGGGCCGGTCGAACACTGAAGCTTTCTTT. This gives the protein CASSYSGRSNTEAFF.

The chain joins TRBV7-9 to TRBJ2-4; 12 bases align to TRBD2. V dropped 5 bases and J dropped 9; count of bases not matched to a gene: 20. The CDR3 runs to 19 residues. Germline loops: CDR1 SEHNR, CDR2 FQNEAQ (reference sequence). The CDR3 region has the DNA TGTGCCAGCAGCCCAGAGGGGTCCCTAGCGGGAGGGCCAAACCCCATTCAGTACTTC. Protein sequence: CASSPEGSLAGGPNPIQYF.

This clonotype was found many times. The chain uses TRBV3-1 and TRBJ2-2; 7 positions agree with TRBD2. Germline values: CDR1 LGHDT, CDR2 YNNKEL (reference sequence). V lost 0 bases to trimming and J lost 4 bases; unmatched junction nucleotides: 5. The CDR3 consists of 16 residues. The CDR3 nucleotides read TGTGCCAGCAGCCAAGATAAGACGGGAGGCACCGGGGAGCTGTTTTTT. This codes for CASSQDKTGGTGELFF.

This clonotype has a count of ten or more. V gene TRBV5-1 combines with J gene TRBJ2-3, with 10 bases fitting TRBD2. Trimming took 6 bases from V and 5 from J; bases not matched to a gene: 9. CDR1 and CDR2 (germline): SGHRS, YFSETQ. The CDR3 is 15 amino acids. The CDR3 sequence is CASTPPSGSGDTQYF. CDR3 nucleotides: TGCGCCAGCACTCCGCCTAGCGGGAGTGGAGATACGCAGTATTTT. Full variable domain (rest looked up from reference TRBV5-1 and TRBJ2-3): KAGVTQTPRYLIKTRGQQVTLSCSPISGHRSVSWYQQTPGQGLQFLFEYFSETQRNKGNFPGRFSGRQFSNSRSEMNVSTLELGDSALYLCASTPPSGSGDTQYFGPGTRLTVL.

Worth noting for this clonotype: This may be a read error, as it is one base from a much larger clone. The J gene is TRBJ2-7, the V gene TRBV18, with D maybe TRBD1 (5 bases). The last part of the DNA fits TRBJ2-1 better; the J call may be wrong. Per the germline V gene, CDR1 is KGHSH and CDR2 is LQKENI. The CDR3 covers 14 residues. The CDR3 sequence is CASSPNRRTYEQFF. In DNA, the CDR3 is TGTGCCAGCTCACCAAACAGGAGAACCTACGAGCAGTTCTTC.

This clonotype was recorded many times. The rearrangement uses TRBV13 and TRBJ1-2; no clear D. The CDR3 extends over 12 amino acids. Trimming cost V 5 bases and J 8 bases, with 12 bases left between them. Germline CDR1 is PRHDT and CDR2 is FYEKMQ (reference sequence). The CDR3 loop reads CASSGRQSGYTF. The CDR3 nucleotides read TGTGCCAGCAGCGGACGACAAAGCGGCTACACCTTC.